These 19 T cell receptor beta chains originate from one sample sequenced in a study of blood T cell repertoires in COVID-19. Repertoires were generated with immunoSEQ multiplex PCR, while TCRdb's copy carries only in-frame clones and drops some. The sample lists about 250,000 clones, about 80% seen once, with 7.5% to 10% in the top ten. Specimen: peripheral blood. Receptor source: an elderly man with acute or convalescent COVID-19.

The chain employs TRBV10-3 and TRBJ2-3; 10 bases match TRBD2. The CDR3 extends over 15 amino acids. Trimming removed 4 bases from V and 2 bases from J; junction bases left unmatched: 3. Germline lookup yields CDR1 ENHRY and CDR2 SYGVKD. The CDR3 sequence: CAISGLAGATDTQYF. As DNA, the CDR3 is TGTGCCATCAGTGGACTAGCGGGTGCCACAGATACGCAGTATTTT.

This clone was observed a single time. V is TRBV5-1 and J is TRBJ2-1; 7 bases agree with TRBD2. The J segment lost 2 bases and the V segment lost 4 bases, leaving 9 bases of the junction unmatched. Germline lookup yields CDR1 SGHRS and CDR2 YFSETQ. The CDR3 extends over 16 amino acids. The DNA of the CDR3 is TGCGCCAGCAGCGCACTTCCGGGGAGGGCCTACAATGAGCAGTTCTTC. Translating gives CASSALPGRAYNEQFF.

The rearrangement links TRBV5-5 to TRBJ1-4, with 9 nucleotides matching TRBD1. V dropped 2 bases and J dropped 6; count of bases not matched to a gene: 2. This CDR3 comprises 14 residues. CDR1 SGHKS and CDR2 YYEKEE come from the germline V gene (reference sequence). CDR3 loop: CASSLQGAHEKLFF. CDR3 nucleotide sequence: TGTGCCAGCAGCTTACAGGGGGCGCATGAAAAACTGTTTTTT.

The chain links TRBV7-9 to TRBJ1-4, with D unresolved. Germline CDR1 SEHNR, CDR2 FQNEAQ (reference sequence). This CDR3 has 14 amino acids. Trimming took off 5 bases at V and 0 bases at J, with 7 bases between the two ends. The CDR3 DNA sequence: TGTGCCAGCAGCCCAGGTGCAACTAATGAAAAACTGTTTTTT. Its translation is CASSPGATNEKLFF.

Only one count was recorded for this clone. The J gene is TRBJ2-7, the V gene TRBV7-2; D not certain. Per germline, CDR1 SGHTA and CDR2 FQGNSA. This CDR3 is 14 amino acids long. Deletions cut 2 bases from V and 1 base from J, with 9 bases between. The CDR3 DNA reads as TGTGCCAGCAGCTTAAAGCTTCTGTCCTACGAGCAGTACTTC. Encoded protein: CASSLKLLSYEQYF.

This chain links TRBV5-1 with TRBJ1-4; 8 bases align to TRBD1. The CDR3 is 17 residues long. The V and J ends lost 4 bases and 3 bases, in that order; junction bases with no gene match: 11. Germline loops: CDR1 SGHRS, CDR2 YFSETQ. CDR3 in amino acids: CASSQTPQGAANEKLFF. In DNA form, the CDR3 reads TGCGCCAGCAGCCAAACCCCTCAGGGGGCAGCTAATGAAAAACTGTTTTTT. Based on the CDR3 plus reference TRBV5-1 and TRBJ1-4, the full variable domain is KAGVTQTPRYLIKTRGQQVTLSCSPISGHRSVSWYQQTPGQGLQFLFEYFSETQRNKGNFPGRFSGRQFSNSRSEMNVSTLELGDSALYLCASSQTPQGAANEKLFFGSGTQLSVL.

The chain has TRBV28 and TRBJ2-7, with 11 nucleotides matching TRBD1. V shed 8 bases and J 5 bases; nucleotides not matched to a gene: 14. This CDR3 is 16 amino acids long. Germline lookup yields CDR1 MDHEN and CDR2 SYDVKM. CDR3 DNA sequence: TGTGCCAGCGCTCGTGTTGGGGACAGGGGGTCAAACGAGCAGTACTTC. The encoded protein is CASARVGDRGSNEQYF.

The J gene is TRBJ2-7, the V gene TRBV20-1; D uncertain. This CDR3 spans 13 amino acids. CDR1 is DFQATT, CDR2 SNEGSKA, per germline (reference sequence). V was clipped by 3 bases and J by 2 bases, with 11 bases between them. CDR3 region: CSASTPRAYEQYF. CDR3 DNA: TGCAGTGCTAGTACCCCCCGGGCCTACGAGCAGTACTTC.

The sample holds a few counts of this clone. This chain uses TRBV6-5 with TRBJ1-1; 9 nucleotides agree with TRBD1. In germline, CDR1 is MNHEY, CDR2 SVGAGI. This CDR3 comprises 14 residues. The J segment lost 1 base and the V segment lost 6 bases, leaving 3 bases of the junction unmatched. The chain's CDR3 is CASRRTGENTEAFF. The CDR3 DNA is TGTGCCAGCAGAAGGACAGGGGAGAACACTGAAGCTTTCTTT.

V gene TRBV7-9 combines with J gene TRBJ2-7, with 9 bases matching TRBD1. This CDR3 is built from 13 residues. Unmatched junction bases numbered 4, after V lost 5 bases and J lost 5 bases. Germline-derived CDR1 and CDR2 are SEHNR and FQNEAQ (reference sequence). CDR3 coding DNA: TGTGCCAGCAGCCGGGACAGGGCGAACGAGCAGTACTTC. It encodes CASSRDRANEQYF.

The V call is TRBV20-1, the J call TRBJ1-2; maybe TRBD1 (5 bases). The length of the CDR3 is 14 residues. Germline-derived CDR1 and CDR2 are DFQATT and SNEGSKA (reference sequence). V lost 3 bases to trimming and J lost 7 bases, with 18 bases between them. The CDR3 nucleotides read TGCAGTGCTAGTGGATTGGGGCGTGGCGGTGGCTACACCTTC. It encodes CSASGLGRGGGYTF.

The J gene is TRBJ2-7, the V gene TRBV18; a possible D gene is TRBD2 (6 bases). V lost 0 bases and J lost 2, with 11 bases in between. The CDR3 loop spans 15 amino acids. CDR1 is KGHSH, CDR2 LQKENI, per germline. The CDR3 sequence: CASSPPGRNAYEQYF. In DNA form, the CDR3 reads TGTGCCAGCTCACCACCAGGGAGGAACGCCTACGAGCAGTACTTC.

This chain joins TRBV9 and TRBJ1-6; D is unclear. V was shortened by 0 bases and J by 5 bases, with 9 bases between the two germline ends. The CDR3 is made up of 15 amino acids. The germline gives CDR1 SGDLS, CDR2 YYNGEE. CDR3 region: CASSVGGNDNSPLHF. In nucleotides, the CDR3 is TGTGCCAGCAGCGTAGGAGGAAATGATAATTCACCCCTCCACTTT.

As for this clone: The germline gene is not matched at one end of the junction; a read error may be the cause. This chain joins TRBV11-2 and TRBJ2-7; D is unclear. Germline CDR1 and CDR2: SGHAT and FQNNGV. The CDR3 has 12 amino acids. The DNA for the CDR3 is TGTGCCACCAGCATGAGCTCCTACGAGCAGTACTTC. Protein product: CATSMSSYEQYF.

The V call is TRBV30, the J call TRBJ1-5, with 8 bases aligning to TRBD1. The J segment lost 6 bases and the V segment lost 3 bases, leaving 7 bases of the junction unmatched. The CDR3 consists of 14 residues. CDR1 is GTSNPN and CDR2 is SVGIG in the germline V gene (reference sequence). The DNA for the CDR3 is TGTGCCTGGAGACCTACAGGGGGTGGTCAGCCCCAGCATTTT. It translates to CAWRPTGGGQPQHF.

This rearrangement joins TRBV18 to TRBJ2-7, with TRBD1 matching over 8 bases. The CDR3 has 17 residues. CDR1 KGHSH and CDR2 LQKENI come from the germline V gene. J was trimmed by 2 bases and V by 2 bases; bases with no gene match: 11. The CDR3 region has the DNA TGTGCCAGCTCACCATCGCATGGACAGGGCCGGCCCTACGAGCAGTACTTC. Protein: CASSPSHGQGRPYEQYF.

CDR3 sequence reads: CASSSHPGGSETQYF. DNA for the CDR3: TGTGCCAGCAGTTCGCATCCAGGGGGCTCGGAGACCCAGTACTTC. This chain links TRBV6-5 with TRBJ2-5, with TRBD1 matching 8 bases. Germline V gene lookup returns CDR1 MNHEY and CDR2 SVGAGI. CDR3 length: 15 residues. V shed 4 bases, J shed 5 bases, and the junction held 9 bases outside the gene matches.

The chain combines TRBV5-5 with TRBJ1-1, with D perhaps TRBD1 (6 bases). Trimming removed 4 bases at V and 6 bases at J, with 19 bases between. Germline V lookup: CDR1 SGHKS, CDR2 YYEKEE (reference sequence). This CDR3 has 15 amino acids. The CDR3 is CASSANQGIQAEAFF. The CDR3 DNA reads TGTGCCAGCAGCGCGAACCAGGGGATCCAGGCTGAAGCTTTCTTT. The entire variable domain, with the rest obtained from reference TRBV5-5 and TRBJ1-1, is as follows: DAGVTQSPTHLIKTRGQQVTLRCSPISGHKSVSWYQQVLGQGPQFIFQYYEKEERGRGNFPDRFSARQFPNYSSELNVNALLLGDSALYLCASSANQGIQAEAFFGQGTRLTVV.

This rearrangement joins TRBV12-3 or TRBV12-4 to TRBJ2-3, with D hard to call. The CDR3 is 11 residues long. V lost 6 bases to trimming and J lost 7 bases, with 8 bases between them. The CDR3 spells CASRISHTQYF. The DNA for the CDR3 is TGTGCCAGCAGGATCAGTCATACGCAGTATTTT.